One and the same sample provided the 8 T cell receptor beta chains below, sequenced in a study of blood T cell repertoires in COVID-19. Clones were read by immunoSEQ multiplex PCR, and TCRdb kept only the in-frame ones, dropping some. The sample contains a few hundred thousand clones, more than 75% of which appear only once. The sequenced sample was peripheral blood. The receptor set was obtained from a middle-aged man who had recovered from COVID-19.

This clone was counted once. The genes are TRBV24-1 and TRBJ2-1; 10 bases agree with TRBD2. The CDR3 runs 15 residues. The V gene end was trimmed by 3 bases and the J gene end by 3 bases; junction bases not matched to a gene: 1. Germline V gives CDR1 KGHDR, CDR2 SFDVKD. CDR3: CATSDLAGDYNEQFF. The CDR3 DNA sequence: TGTGCCACCAGTGATCTAGCGGGGGACTACAATGAGCAGTTCTTC.

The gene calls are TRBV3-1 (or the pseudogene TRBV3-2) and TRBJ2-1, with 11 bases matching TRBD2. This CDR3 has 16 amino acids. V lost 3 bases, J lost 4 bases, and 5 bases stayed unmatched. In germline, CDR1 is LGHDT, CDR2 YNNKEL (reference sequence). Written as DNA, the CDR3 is TGTGCCAGCAGCCACATCCTAGCGGGGGGTTACAATGAGCAGTTCTTC. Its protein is CASSHILAGGYNEQFF.

The CDR3 sequence: CSVETQGASNEQFF. CDR3 bases: TGCAGCGTTGAAACACAGGGGGCGAGCAATGAGCAGTTCTTC. This rearrangement joins TRBV29-1 to TRBJ2-1, with 9 bases fitting TRBD1. The germline V gene has CDR1 SQVTM and CDR2 ANQGSEA. J lost 6 bases, V lost 2 bases, and 5 bases had no gene match. The length of the CDR3 is 14 residues.

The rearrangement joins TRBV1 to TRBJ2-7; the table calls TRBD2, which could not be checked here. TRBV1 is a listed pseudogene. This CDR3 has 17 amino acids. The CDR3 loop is CTSSQEASGGAYHEQYF. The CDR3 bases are TGCACCAGCAGCCAAGAGGCTAGCGGGGGGGCGTACCACGAGCAGTACTTC.

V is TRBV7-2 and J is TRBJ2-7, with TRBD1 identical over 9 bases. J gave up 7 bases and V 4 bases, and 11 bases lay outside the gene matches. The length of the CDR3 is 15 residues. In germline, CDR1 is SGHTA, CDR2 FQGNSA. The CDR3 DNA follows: TGTGCCAGCAGCTCGACAGGGGGTTACGAGACGGAGCAGTACTTC. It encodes CASSSTGGYETEQYF.

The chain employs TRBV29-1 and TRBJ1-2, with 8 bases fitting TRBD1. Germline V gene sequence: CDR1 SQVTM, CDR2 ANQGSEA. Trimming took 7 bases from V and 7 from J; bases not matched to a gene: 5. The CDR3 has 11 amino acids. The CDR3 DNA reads TGCAGCGAAGGACAGGGAGTTGGCTACACCTTC. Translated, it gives CSEGQGVGYTF. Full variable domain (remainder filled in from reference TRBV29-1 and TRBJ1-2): SAVISQKPSRDICQRGTSLTIQCQVDSQVTMMFWYRQQPGQSLTLIATANQGSEATYESGFVIDKFPISRPNLTFSTLTVSNMSPEDSSIYLCSEGQGVGYTFGSGTRLTVV.

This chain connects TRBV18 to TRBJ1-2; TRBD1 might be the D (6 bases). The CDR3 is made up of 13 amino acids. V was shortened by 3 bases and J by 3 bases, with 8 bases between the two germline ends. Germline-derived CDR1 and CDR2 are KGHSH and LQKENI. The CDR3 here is CASSPGTHYGYTF. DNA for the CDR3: TGTGCCAGCTCACCCGGGACACACTATGGCTACACCTTC.

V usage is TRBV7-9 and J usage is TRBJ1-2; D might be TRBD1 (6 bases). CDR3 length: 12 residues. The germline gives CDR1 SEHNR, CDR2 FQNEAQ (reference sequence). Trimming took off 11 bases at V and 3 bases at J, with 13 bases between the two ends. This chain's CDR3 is CAGRGADYGYTF. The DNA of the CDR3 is TGTGCCGGGAGGGGGGCGGACTATGGCTACACCTTC. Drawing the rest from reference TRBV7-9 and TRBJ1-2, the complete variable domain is DTGVSQNPRHKITKRGQNVTFRCDPISEHNRLYWYRQTLGQGPEFLTYFQNEAQLEKSRLLSDRFSAERPKGSFSTLEIQRTEQGDSAMYLCAGRGADYGYTFGSGTRLTVV.